This T cell receptor beta chain is drawn from a study of cytotoxic CD8 clonotypes in ibrutinib-treated CLL. General study results and limits: Baseline values of clonality outstripped age-matched healthy donors and followed circulating CD8+ T-cell counts.

Trimming took 3 bases from V and 6 from J, leaving 12 bases between them. This CDR3 has 13 residues. Germline lookup yields CDR1 SGHVS and CDR2 FNYEAQ. Genomic DNA in a quantity of about 2.2 micrograms was derived from cryopreserved PBMCs for TCR beta libraries. The method was immunoSEQ multiplex PCR; TCRdb's version includes in-frame clones alone and lacks a portion of them. The repertoire has some 16,000 clones, approximately 67% of them found once; the top ten carry more than 15%. This clone was seen a few times. The target antigen is unknown. Sequenced material: PBMCs, taken before ibrutinib treatment. The chain carries TRBV7-6 and TRBJ2-7; D is possibly TRBD1 (6 bases). This clonotype was sampled from a human donor with chronic lymphocytic leukemia. CDR3 nucleotides: TGTGCCAGCAGCTTCGGCAGGGGTTCCGAGCAGTACTTC. Its protein product is CASSFGRGSEQYF. The whole variable domain, remainder taken from reference TRBV7-6 and TRBJ2-7, is GAGVSQSPRYKVTKRGQDVALRCDPISGHVSLYWYRQALGQGPEFLTYFNYEAQQDKSGLPNDRFSAERPEGSISTLTIQRTEQRDSAMYRCASSFGRGSEQYFGPGTRLTVT.